This TCR beta chain originates from a study of T cells after yellow fever vaccination. Study-level results: Compared with primary, the secondary response was weaker and peaked at day 5, not 15. Abundant clonotypes from the bulk population could contaminate FACS-sorted repertoires. Booster samples showed a return of most primary-vaccination clones (roughly 95% CD4, approximately 88% CD8). Relatively few clonotypes were ones that appeared in both CD4 and CD8 compartments.

With 4 bases clipped from V and 2 bases from J, the junction kept 6 bases outside the gene matches. The CDR3 is 15 residues long. The germline gives CDR1 SGHTA, CDR2 FQGNSA. Notes on this clonotype: Its antigen is currently unknown.

TCRdb re-called the 5' RACE reads through MiXCR, storing one row per CDR3 protein. The table has 500,000 to 700,000 distinct CDR3 sequences, 19% seen once; the top ten hold roughly 13%. The source of this sequence is a man younger than 40 who received the YFV17D yellow fever vaccine. The sequenced sample was PBMCs, obtained 15 days after the yellow fever booster vaccination. The chain couples TRBV7-2 to TRBJ2-5, with TRBD1 matching over 8 bases. As DNA, the CDR3 is TGTGCCAGCAGCTCCTTAACAGGGGGACAAGAGACCCAGTACTTC. This gives the protein CASSSLTGGQETQYF.